This passage covers 2 T cell receptor beta chains from one sample sequenced in a study of blood T cells in healthy people across ages (dated by TCRdb to about 2015). Receptor amplification or capture employed 5' RACE. TCRdb lists the instrument as Illumina HiSeq 2500. A second PCR of about 7 to 12 cycles was performed with a sample-barcoded 5' primer and a J-beta primer mix. TCRdb trimmed the raw reads at Q25, called clones with MiXCR and kept productive beta chains. Identical CDR3 proteins give one entry, which carries the most common genes and DNA. This sample has around 650,000 distinct CDR3 sequences in its table, and approximately 40% of those were observed once. The top ten clones comprise around 32% of the sample. What was sequenced was blood. Receptors originate from a man older than 75 in good health.

This clonotype was recorded a few times. V gene TRBV29-1 combines with J gene TRBJ2-3, with D hard to call. CDR1 SQVTM and CDR2 ANQGSEA come from the germline V gene. Trimming removed 7 bases at V and 1 base at J, with 12 bases between. The CDR3 is made up of 13 amino acids. The CDR3 sequence is CSATWDRTDTQYF. The CDR3 DNA follows: TGCAGCGCGACCTGGGATCGCACAGATACGCAGTATTTT.

The chain uses TRBV5-1 and TRBJ2-1; maybe TRBD1 (5 bases). The V end lost 0 bases, the J end lost 7 bases, and 14 bases lay between the germline ends. Looked up from germline, CDR1 is SGHRS and CDR2 is YFSETQ. The CDR3 is 15 residues long. The DNA for the CDR3 is TGCGCCAGCAGCTTGGCCGACTGGGGCGTAAATGAGCAGTTCTTC. It specifies CASSLADWGVNEQFF.